This T cell receptor (beta chain) was observed in a study of cytomegalovirus exposure and HLA in healthy donors. Regarding the study as a whole: When analyzed later, a missense DCLRE1C variant was found to be linked to TCR beta V- and J-gene trimming. In a later analysis, HLA-associated beta chains showed higher expansion and lower generation probabilities than comparable chains.

Per germline, CDR1 SGHAT and CDR2 FQNNGV. The CDR3 contains 12 residues. Trimming left V 5 bases short and J 6 bases short, with 11 bases between. As regards this clone: Antigen unknown.

Vbeta (60) and Jbeta (13) primers were used in the PCR. Libraries were prepared by immunoSEQ multiplex PCR; TCRdb keeps only in-frame clonotypes and omits some of them. The sample lists over 150,000 clones, roughly 80% occurring once. The sequence was collected from a woman between 50 and 59 years old in good health and CMV-seronegative. Sequencing was carried out using PBMCs. The gene calls are TRBV11-2 and TRBJ2-7; maybe TRBD2 (5 bases). This CDR3 is CASSVSVSEQYF. CDR3 in DNA: TGTGCCAGCAGCGTTAGCGTATCCGAGCAGTACTTC.